There are many counts of the clone carrying this T cell receptor (beta chain). Its antigen remains unknown. This sample stems from a study of read filtering for tumor transcriptome and immune sequencing. The library was built from around 380 ng RNA with molecular barcoded adaptors for alpha/delta and beta/gamma chains. TCRdb analysed the reads with MiXCR anew, one entry per CDR3 protein. The data show more than 30,000 distinct CDR3 sequences, with 18% seen just once and 16% held by the top ten. Germline CDR1 reads SGHNT; CDR2 reads YYREEE (reference sequence). The germline V and J ends were trimmed by 4 bases and 5 bases, with 6 bases remaining between them. The CDR3 consists of 12 residues. Whole-study results and caveats: About 81.9% of IR-seq clonotypes had one read, totaling about 3.5% of reads; RNA-seq: 74.6% and 44.6%.

The TCR sequence derives from a donor older than 35 with multiple myeloma. Sequencing was performed on a population of CD138-negative cells sorted from bone marrow. The chain combines TRBV5-4 with TRBJ2-2; no clear D gene. The CDR3 coding sequence is TGTGCCAGCAGCCTACAGACCGGGGAGCTGTTTTTT. Protein: CASSLQTGELFF.